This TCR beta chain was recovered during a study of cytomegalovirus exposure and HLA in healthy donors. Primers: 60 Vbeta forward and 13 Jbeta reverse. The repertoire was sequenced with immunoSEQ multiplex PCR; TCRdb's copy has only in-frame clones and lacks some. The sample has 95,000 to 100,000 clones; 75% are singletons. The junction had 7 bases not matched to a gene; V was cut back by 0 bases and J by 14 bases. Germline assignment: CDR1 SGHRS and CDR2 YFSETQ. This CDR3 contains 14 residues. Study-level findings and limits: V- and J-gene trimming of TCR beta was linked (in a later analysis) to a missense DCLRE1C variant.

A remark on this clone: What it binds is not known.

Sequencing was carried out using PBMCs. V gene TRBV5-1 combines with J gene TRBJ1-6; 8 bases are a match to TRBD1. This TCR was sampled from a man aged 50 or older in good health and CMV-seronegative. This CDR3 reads CASSLGQGSEALHF. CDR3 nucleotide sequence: TGCGCCAGCAGCTTGGGACAGGGGTCAGAGGCCCTCCACTTT.